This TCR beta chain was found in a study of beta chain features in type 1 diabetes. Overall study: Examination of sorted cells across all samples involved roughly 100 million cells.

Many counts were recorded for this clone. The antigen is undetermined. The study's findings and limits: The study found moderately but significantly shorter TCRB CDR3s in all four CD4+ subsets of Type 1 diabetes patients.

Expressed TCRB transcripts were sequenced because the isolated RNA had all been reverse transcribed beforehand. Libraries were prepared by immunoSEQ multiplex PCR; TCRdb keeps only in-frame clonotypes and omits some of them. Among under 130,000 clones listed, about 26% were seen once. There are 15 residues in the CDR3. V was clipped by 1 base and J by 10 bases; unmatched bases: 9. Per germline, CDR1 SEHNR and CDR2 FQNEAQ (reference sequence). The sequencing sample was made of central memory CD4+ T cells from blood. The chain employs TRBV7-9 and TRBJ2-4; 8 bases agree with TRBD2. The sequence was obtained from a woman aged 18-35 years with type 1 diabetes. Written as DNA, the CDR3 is TGTGCCAGCAGCTTAGAGGGAAGCGGGGGACCAATTCAGTACTTC. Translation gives CASSLEGSGGPIQYF.